Below are 16 T cell receptor beta chains sequenced from a single sample in a study of cytomegalovirus exposure and HLA in healthy donors. Only in-frame clones appear in the TCRdb table, and some are missing; sequencing was by immunoSEQ multiplex PCR. This sample has around 400,000 clones, with approximately 90% found just once. Sequencing was done on a sample of PBMCs. The receptors were gathered from a woman under 30 in good health and CMV-seronegative.

The chain recombines TRBV18 with TRBJ1-2, with 7 bases fitting TRBD1. The CDR3 length is 13 residues. The trim removed 6 bases at V and 2 bases at J, leaving 3 bases unmatched. Looked up from germline, CDR1 is KGHSH and CDR2 is LQKENI. The CDR3 here is CASSRGQNYGYTF. Written as DNA, the CDR3 is TGTGCCAGCTCCCGGGGACAGAACTATGGCTACACCTTC. Using reference TRBV18 and TRBJ1-2 for the parts outside the CDR3, the full variable domain is NAGVMQNPRHLVRRRGQEARLRCSPMKGHSHVYWYRQLPEEGLKFMVYLQKENIIDESGMPKERFSAEFPKEGPSILRIQQVVRGDSAAYFCASSRGQNYGYTFGSGTRLTVV.

This clone showed up just a few times. The CDR3 region is CASSPTRGNTGELFF. The CDR3 region has the DNA TGTGCCAGCAGCCCCACAAGGGGGAACACCGGGGAGCTGTTTTTT. J is TRBJ2-2 and V is TRBV9, with TRBD1 as a possible D gene (5 bases). Deletions cut 4 bases from V and 1 base from J, with 11 bases between. Germline V gene data show CDR1 as SGDLS and CDR2 as YYNGEE. CDR3 length: 15 amino acids.

The chain carries TRBV4-1 and TRBJ1-6; possibly TRBD1 for D (6 bases). The CDR3 spans 20 residues. Germline V lookup: CDR1 MGHRA, CDR2 YSYEKL. The V and J ends lost 0 bases and 0 bases respectively, with 18 bases between them. CDR3: CASSQDKPHRAGSYNSPLHF. The CDR3 DNA sequence: TGCGCCAGCAGCCAAGATAAACCCCACAGGGCAGGCTCCTATAATTCACCCCTCCACTTT.

Worth noting for this clone: The same CDR3 also results from other DNA sequences found in this sample. J is TRBJ2-3 and V is TRBV2; a weak D match, TRBD1 (6 bases). There are 15 residues in the CDR3. Deletions cut 3 bases from V and 0 bases from J, with 10 bases between. Germline V gene sequence: CDR1 SNHLY, CDR2 FYNNEI. The CDR3 DNA sequence: TGTGCCAGCAGTGACTTGGGGGCCAGCACAGATACGCAGTATTTT. This gives the protein CASSDLGASTDTQYF.

The chain carries TRBV15 and TRBJ2-2, with 7 bases that match TRBD1. The CDR3 runs to 19 residues. Trimming cost V 3 bases and J 5 bases; bases outside gene matches: 18. CDR1 LNHNV and CDR2 YYDKDF come from the germline V gene (reference sequence). CDR3 sequence (DNA): TGTGCCACCAGCAGGACATCATTTAGGAAGGGGGCCGGAACCGGGGAGCTGTTTTTT. It specifies CATSRTSFRKGAGTGELFF.

V and J are TRBV5-1 and TRBJ2-3, with TRBD1 identical over 7 bases. Germline values: CDR1 SGHRS, CDR2 YFSETQ. The V and J ends lost 4 bases and 2 bases, in that order; junction bases with no gene match: 10. CDR3 length: 16 residues. CDR3 residues: CASSPTPTGITDTQYF. The DNA of the CDR3 is TGCGCCAGCAGCCCTACTCCGACAGGGATCACAGATACGCAGTATTTT.

The chain couples TRBV14 to TRBJ2-5, with TRBD2 identical over 12 bases. The V gene's germline CDR1 is SGHDN and CDR2 FVKESK. This CDR3 is 17 amino acids long. The J segment lost 5 bases and the V segment lost 3 bases, leaving 10 bases of the junction unmatched. The CDR3 here is CASSHALAGGLRETQYF. As DNA, the CDR3 is TGTGCCAGCAGCCACGCCCTAGCGGGAGGGCTTAGGGAGACCCAGTACTTC.

The chain combines TRBV27 with TRBJ2-3; 10 bases line up with TRBD2. CDR1 MNHEY and CDR2 SMNVEV come from the germline V gene (reference sequence). The CDR3 consists of 18 residues. V trimming: 0 bases; J trimming: 0 bases; junction bases outside the gene matches: 6. This CDR3 reads CASSLSGLAASSTDTQYF. CDR3 in DNA: TGTGCCAGCAGTTTATCCGGACTAGCGGCATCTAGCACAGATACGCAGTATTTT.

The rearrangement joins TRBV14 to TRBJ2-7, with 8 bases identical to TRBD1. Germline-derived CDR1 and CDR2 are SGHDN and FVKESK. CDR3 length: 14 residues. J was trimmed by 4 bases and V by 1 base; bases with no gene match: 3. The CDR3 region has the DNA TGTGCCAGCAGCCAAGTGGACAGGGTGTACGAGCAGTACTTC. Translating gives CASSQVDRVYEQYF. Using reference TRBV14 and TRBJ2-7 for the parts outside the CDR3, the full variable domain is EAGVTQFPSHSVIEKGQTVTLRCDPISGHDNLYWYRRVMGKEIKFLLHFVKESKQDESGMPNNRFLAERTGGTYSTLKVQPAELEDSGVYFCASSQVDRVYEQYFGPGTRLTVT.

This chain joins TRBV7-9 and TRBJ2-3, with TRBD1 matching 9 bases. CDR1 is SEHNR and CDR2 is FQNEAQ in the germline V gene (reference sequence). The CDR3 runs to 14 residues. J lost 4 bases, V lost 6 bases, and 5 bases had no gene match. The CDR3 region has the DNA TGTGCCAGCAGATCAACAGGGGGCTCAGATACGCAGTATTTT. It is translated as CASRSTGGSDTQYF. The whole variable domain, remainder taken from reference TRBV7-9 and TRBJ2-3, is DTGVSQNPRHKITKRGQNVTFRCDPISEHNRLYWYRQTLGQGPEFLTYFQNEAQLEKSRLLSDRFSAERPKGSFSTLEIQRTEQGDSAMYLCASRSTGGSDTQYFGPGTRLTVL.

The chain is built from TRBV7-2 and TRBJ2-7; TRBD2 matches at 9 bases. The length of the CDR3 is 15 residues. The germline V gene encodes CDR1 SGHTA and CDR2 FQGNSA. The V and J ends lost 9 bases and 4 bases, in that order; junction bases with no gene match: 13. The CDR3 sequence is CASTIAGVLRYEQYF. As DNA, the CDR3 is TGTGCCAGTACTATAGCGGGAGTTCTTAGGTACGAGCAGTACTTC.

This chain connects TRBV5-1 to TRBJ2-7; 9 nucleotides line up with TRBD1. With V trimmed by 4 bases and J by 0 bases, 5 bases remained unmatched. Germline-derived CDR1 and CDR2 are SGHRS and YFSETQ. There are 15 residues in the CDR3. The CDR3 is CASSRDRDLSYEQYF. Written as DNA, the CDR3 is TGCGCCAGCAGCAGGGACAGGGACCTCTCCTACGAGCAGTACTTC. The full variable domain, rest sourced from reference TRBV5-1 and TRBJ2-7, is KAGVTQTPRYLIKTRGQQVTLSCSPISGHRSVSWYQQTPGQGLQFLFEYFSETQRNKGNFPGRFSGRQFSNSRSEMNVSTLELGDSALYLCASSRDRDLSYEQYFGPGTRLTVT.

The chain uses TRBV4-1 and TRBJ2-1; 10 nucleotides agree with TRBD2. Germline assignment: CDR1 MGHRA and CDR2 YSYEKL. V trimming: 1 base; J trimming: 9 bases; junction bases outside the gene matches: 9. The CDR3 sequence is 16 residues long. The CDR3 region has the DNA TGCGCCAGCAGCCAAGTGGTGGCTAGCGGGAGCATTGAGCAGTTCTTC. This sequence encodes CASSQVVASGSIEQFF.

The J gene is TRBJ2-3, the V gene TRBV9; 8 bases fit TRBD2. The CDR3 extends over 16 amino acids. Germline CDR1 is SGDLS and CDR2 is YYNGEE. With 2 bases clipped from V and 3 bases from J, the junction kept 8 bases outside the gene matches. The CDR3: CASSVLDSGTTDTQYF. The CDR3 DNA reads TGTGCCAGCAGCGTCCTAGATAGCGGGACGACAGATACGCAGTATTTT.

J is TRBJ2-1 and V is TRBV5-1, with 12 nucleotides matching TRBD1. The germline V gene encodes CDR1 SGHRS and CDR2 YFSETQ. The trim removed 6 bases at V and 7 bases at J, leaving 8 bases unmatched. The length of the CDR3 is 15 residues. Here the CDR3 DNA reads TGCGCCAGCAAGGCCGGGACAGGGGGCGTTAATGAGCAGTTCTTC. Translated: CASKAGTGGVNEQFF.

J is TRBJ2-5 and V is TRBV7-7, with D possibly TRBD2 on 5 matching bases. Trimming took off 5 bases at V and 1 base at J, with 11 bases between the two ends. This CDR3 has 14 amino acids. Germline CDR1 reads SSHAT; CDR2 reads FNYEAQ (reference sequence). The CDR3 bases are TGTGCCAGCAGCAGAAGCGGACCCCAAGAGACCCAGTACTTC. It yields the protein CASSRSGPQETQYF.